The 26 T cell receptor beta chains in this list originate from one sample, sequenced in a study of post-analysis software for immune sequencing data. Study results and caveats: In patients, roughly five TRBV segments were more frequent than in controls, with TRBV5-6, TRBV5-1 and TRBV20-1 among them.

Presence of unique molecular identifiers characterized the TCR beta cDNA libraries. TCRdb processed the PCR reads anew with MiXCR; each CDR3 protein has one entry. The profile shows over 150,000 distinct CDR3 sequences, 30% of them singletons. These TCRs are of unknown antigen specificity. The sequencing sample was made of blood. The receptor set was obtained from a girl aged 10-17 years with multiple sclerosis.

This clonotype is judged medium-sized (0.01 to 0.1%). This rearrangement joins TRBV5-6 to TRBJ1-1; D remains unclear. The CDR3 runs to 14 residues. Germline loops: CDR1 SGHDT, CDR2 YYEEEE. The V gene lost 2 bases and the J gene lost 1 base, with 9 bases spanning the gap. Written as DNA, the CDR3 is TGTGCCAGCAGCTTTAGCGGATCGAACACTGAAGCTTTCTTT. Protein product: CASSFSGSNTEAFF.

The chain combines TRBV29-1 with TRBJ2-1, with D unresolved. In germline, CDR1 is SQVTM, CDR2 ANQGSEA. V was trimmed by 7 bases and J by 9 bases, leaving 19 bases between them. This CDR3 comprises 13 residues. In DNA form, the CDR3 reads TGCAGCGCCACCAGCATTGGAGTCGCTGAGCAGTTCTTC. This sequence encodes CSATSIGVAEQFF.

On this clonotype itself: A single base separates this from a much larger clone, so it may be a read error. This chain uses TRBV29-1 with TRBJ2-5; tentative D call: TRBD1 (5 bases). V was shortened by 4 bases and J by 11 bases, with 17 bases between the two germline ends. This CDR3 has 12 amino acids. The germline V gene has CDR1 SQVTM and CDR2 ANQGSEA. The CDR3 DNA sequence: TGCAGCGTTGCGGACACCTCCTACGGGCAGTACTTC. This sequence encodes CSVADTSYGQYF. Full variable domain (rest looked up from reference TRBV29-1 and TRBJ2-5): SAVISQKPSRDICQRGTSLTIQCQVDSQVTMMFWYRQQPGQSLTLIATANQGSEATYESGFVIDKFPISRPNLTFSTLTVSNMSPEDSSIYLCSVADTSYGQYFGPGTRLLVL.

There are a few counts of this clonotype. The chain couples TRBV3-1 to TRBJ2-3; D is unresolved. The CDR3 spans 12 residues. The V gene's germline CDR1 is LGHDT and CDR2 YNNKEL (reference sequence). Trimming took off 1 base at V and 8 bases at J, with 7 bases between the two ends. CDR3 protein: CASSQGVSTQYF. CDR3 DNA: TGTGCCAGCAGCCAAGGAGTAAGTACGCAGTATTTT.

This clonotype came up a few times. The rearrangement uses TRBV9 and TRBJ1-4, with 7 bases that match TRBD1. CDR1 is SGDLS and CDR2 is YYNGEE in the germline V gene. Trimming removed 3 bases from V and 0 bases from J; junction bases left unmatched: 2. The CDR3 runs to 15 residues. The CDR3 is CASSAGTATNEKLFF. The CDR3 nucleotides are TGTGCCAGCAGCGCCGGGACAGCAACTAATGAAAAACTGTTTTTT.

This clonotype was counted ten times or more. The V gene is TRBV29-1, the J gene TRBJ2-7, with TRBD1 matching 10 bases. Trimming at V came to 7 bases and at J to 3 bases, leaving 6 bases not matched to a gene. The germline V gene encodes CDR1 SQVTM and CDR2 ANQGSEA. This CDR3 has 13 amino acids. The CDR3 sequence is CSARRDRGYEQYF. CDR3 coding DNA: TGCAGCGCCCGCCGGGACAGGGGCTACGAGCAGTACTTC.

The chain recombines TRBV20-1 with TRBJ2-5; the match to TRBD2 covers 11 bases. Germline loops: CDR1 DFQATT, CDR2 SNEGSKA (reference sequence). Trimming removed 3 bases from V and 11 bases from J; junction bases left unmatched: 11. CDR3 length: 14 residues. The DNA for the CDR3 is TGCAGTGCTAGGGAGACTAGCGGGACGGAAGAGCAGTACTTC. Its protein product is CSARETSGTEEQYF.

With regard to this clonotype: Its ends do not fully match the called genes, so a read error is possible. The V gene is TRBV27, the J gene TRBJ1-4, with D possibly TRBD1 on 6 matching bases. Germline CDR1 MNHEY, CDR2 SMNVEV (reference sequence). The CDR3 extends over 14 amino acids. The CDR3, as DNA: TGTGCCGGCAGAACGGGGGCCTCTAATGAAAAACTGTTTTTT. Its protein product is CAGRTGASNEKLFF.

This clonotype was seen a handful of times. This chain links TRBV29-1 with TRBJ2-1; the D is unclear. The CDR3 has 16 amino acids. Trimming left V 7 bases short and J 6 bases short, with 25 bases between. CDR1 and CDR2 (germline): SQVTM, ANQGSEA. For the CDR3, the DNA is TGCAGCGGCCACCGGCCAGACCTAACGTCGATCAATGAGCAGTTCTTC. Protein product: CSGHRPDLTSINEQFF.

This chain links TRBV20-1 with TRBJ2-1; D gene ambiguous. The CDR3 is 13 amino acids. The V gene lost 6 bases and the J gene lost 3 bases, with 12 bases spanning the gap. Germline V gene lookup returns CDR1 DFQATT and CDR2 SNEGSKA (reference sequence). CDR3 residues: CSALAADYNEQFF. CDR3 nucleotide sequence: TGCAGTGCCCTGGCTGCGGACTACAATGAGCAGTTCTTC.

The count of this clonotype is one. A read error may be the cause here, since a much bigger clone is one base away. This chain joins TRBV29-1 and TRBJ2-1, with 11 bases aligning to TRBD1. Losses at the gene ends were 3 bases for V and 8 bases for J; bases not matched to a gene: 6. The CDR3 is 14 residues long. CDR1 SQVTM and CDR2 ANQGSEA come from the germline V gene. The CDR3 DNA reads as TGCAGCGTTGACAGGACAGGGGGCATCTATGAGCAGTTCTTC. Amino acids: CSVDRTGGIYEQFF.

With regard to this clonotype: A much larger clone lies a single base off, so this may be a read error. The chain is built from TRBV15 and TRBJ1-2; D gene ambiguous. Looked up from germline, CDR1 is LNHNV and CDR2 is YYDKDF (reference sequence). V was cut by 6 bases and J by 8 bases, with 16 bases left in between. The length of the CDR3 is 13 residues. The CDR3 region is CATRFSGRSGYTF. The CDR3 DNA reads TGTGCCACCAGGTTCAGTGGAAGGTCAGGCTACACCTTC. The complete variable domain, with remaining parts taken from reference TRBV15 and TRBJ1-2, reads DAMVIQNPRYQVTQFGKPVTLSCSQTLNHNVMYWYQQKSSQAPKLLFHYYDKDFNNEADTPDNFQSRRPNTSFCFLDIRSPGLGDTAMYLCATRFSGRSGYTFGSGTRLTVV.

As for this clonotype: The junction shows a germline mismatch at one end, possibly a read error. The V call is TRBV27, the J call TRBJ2-2, with D unclear. CDR1 is MNHEY, CDR2 SMNVEV, per germline (reference sequence). This CDR3 has 14 residues. CDR3 nucleotides: TGTGCCAGCAGTTTATCCACCCACACCCGGGAGCTGTTTTTT. Translation: CASSLSTHTRELFF.

The genes are TRBV27 and TRBJ1-2; D not certain. CDR3 length: 16 residues. The ends were cut back, 4 bases at V and 0 bases at J, with 15 bases in the middle. Germline loops: CDR1 MNHEY, CDR2 SMNVEV (reference sequence). This CDR3 is CASSSSISFPNYGYTF. In nucleotides, the CDR3 is TGTGCCAGCAGTTCCTCCATAAGCTTTCCTAACTATGGCTACACCTTC.

This clonotype was detected a few times. CDR3 nucleotides: TGCGCCAGCAGCTTTGGAAGTACTAGCGGGAGTCGGGAGACCCAGTACTTC. As protein: CASSFGSTSGSRETQYF. The rearrangement uses TRBV5-1 and TRBJ2-5; 11 bases agree with TRBD2. Germline V gives CDR1 SGHRS, CDR2 YFSETQ. The ends lost 2 bases at V and 5 bases at J; junction bases unmatched: 11. The length of the CDR3 is 17 residues.

This clonotype occurred many times. This chain links TRBV29-1 with TRBJ2-1, with 8 bases that match TRBD2. The ends lost 8 bases at V and 8 bases at J; junction bases unmatched: 8. CDR1 is SQVTM, CDR2 ANQGSEA, per germline. The CDR3 length is 12 residues. Here the CDR3 DNA reads TGCAGCCATCGGGGGGGGGCTGATGAGCAGTTCTTC. Translated: CSHRGGADEQFF.

This clonotype was counted many times. The chain has TRBV11-2 and TRBJ2-1; D is undetermined. Per the germline V gene, CDR1 is SGHAT and CDR2 is FQNNGV. V gave up 2 bases and J gave up 9 bases, with 8 bases separating them. The CDR3 is 12 residues long. For the CDR3, the DNA is TGTGCCAGCAGCTTACTCCCGGGTGAGCAGTTCTTC. Protein: CASSLLPGEQFF.

This clonotype occurred a few times. The V call is TRBV19, the J call TRBJ2-5; D might be TRBD1 (6 bases). Germline V gene lookup returns CDR1 LNHDA and CDR2 SQIVND (reference sequence). This CDR3 has 14 amino acids. Deletions cut 3 bases from V and 5 bases from J, with 13 bases between. The CDR3 is CASSIGAGDETQYF. CDR3 coding DNA: TGTGCCAGTAGTATTGGGGCAGGGGATGAGACCCAGTACTTC.

This clonotype was seen many times. The chain couples TRBV7-3 to TRBJ2-1; D possibly corresponds to TRBD2 (6 bases). The CDR3 totals 15 residues. Deletions cut 3 bases from V and 6 bases from J, with 15 bases between. The V gene's germline CDR1 is SGHTA and CDR2 FQGTGA. CDR3 loop: CASSLGGGAGNEQFF. As DNA, the CDR3 is TGTGCCAGCAGCTTGGGCGGCGGGGCGGGCAATGAGCAGTTCTTC.

This clonotype showed up many times. This rearrangement joins TRBV12-3 or TRBV12-4 to TRBJ2-1; D might be TRBD1 or TRBD2, each matching 5 bases. The CDR3 is 11 residues long. V lost 3 bases and J 12 bases, leaving 9 bases between the germline ends. The CDR3 loop reads CASSFARGQFF. In DNA form, the CDR3 reads TGTGCCAGCAGTTTTGCGAGGGGGCAGTTCTTC.

A remark on this clonotype: A much larger clone lies one base from this, so it may be a read error. The gene calls are TRBV29-1 and TRBJ1-4; D remains unclear. V was shortened by 4 bases and J by 2 bases, with 14 bases between the two germline ends. This CDR3 has 15 amino acids. The germline gives CDR1 SQVTM, CDR2 ANQGSEA. CDR3 coding DNA: TGCAGCGTTGGAGTACTTCCAGACACTAATGAAAAACTGTTTTTT. Its protein is CSVGVLPDTNEKLFF. The variable domain in full, completed from reference TRBV29-1 and TRBJ1-4, reads SAVISQKPSRDICQRGTSLTIQCQVDSQVTMMFWYRQQPGQSLTLIATANQGSEATYESGFVIDKFPISRPNLTFSTLTVSNMSPEDSSIYLCSVGVLPDTNEKLFFGSGTQLSVL.

The genes are TRBV7-3 and TRBJ2-7; weak D call: TRBD2 (5 bases). CDR3 length equals 13 residues. Trimming removed 1 base from V and 5 bases from J, with 9 bases in between. Germline-derived CDR1 and CDR2 are SGHTA and FQGTGA. The CDR3 sequence is CASSLNGMNEQYF. For the CDR3, the DNA is TGTGCCAGCAGCTTAAACGGGATGAACGAGCAGTACTTC.

A word on this clonotype: A much bigger clone sits one base away, suggesting this may be a read error. The rearrangement links TRBV6-6 to TRBJ2-7; D ambiguous. Between the trimmed V and J ends, which lost 8 bases and 5 bases, there was a span of 13 bases. The CDR3 spans 12 residues. Looked up from germline, CDR1 is MNHNY and CDR2 is SVGAGI (reference sequence). The CDR3: CASWAVPHEQYF. The DNA for the CDR3 is TGTGCCAGCTGGGCCGTTCCCCACGAGCAGTACTTC.

This clonotype showed up many times. The V and J genes are TRBV9 and TRBJ2-3; D tentatively fits TRBD1 or TRBD2 (5 bases each). The CDR3 runs to 13 residues. Germline values: CDR1 SGDLS, CDR2 YYNGEE. The V gene lost 3 bases and the J gene lost 2 bases, with 7 bases spanning the gap. The CDR3: CASSGDHTDTQYF. As DNA, the CDR3 is TGTGCCAGCAGCGGGGACCACACAGATACGCAGTATTTT.

The rearrangement links TRBV19 to TRBJ2-7, with a possible D match to TRBD2 (5 bases). In germline, CDR1 is LNHDA, CDR2 SQIVND (reference sequence). Trimming removed 7 bases from V and 5 bases from J, with 15 bases in between. The CDR3 runs 13 residues. The CDR3 DNA follows: TGTGCCAGTAAGGCTAGCCCTAAACACGAGCAGTACTTC. Residues: CASKASPKHEQYF.

There are many counts of this clonotype. The J gene is TRBJ2-7, the V gene TRBV4-1; 10 nucleotides align to TRBD1. The CDR3 sequence is 15 residues long. The V gene's germline CDR1 is MGHRA and CDR2 YSYEKL. The V gene end was trimmed by 8 bases and the J gene end by 5 bases; junction bases not matched to a gene: 12. This CDR3 is CASGPRQGALNEQYF. CDR3 sequence (DNA): TGCGCCAGCGGTCCACGACAGGGGGCCCTCAACGAGCAGTACTTC.